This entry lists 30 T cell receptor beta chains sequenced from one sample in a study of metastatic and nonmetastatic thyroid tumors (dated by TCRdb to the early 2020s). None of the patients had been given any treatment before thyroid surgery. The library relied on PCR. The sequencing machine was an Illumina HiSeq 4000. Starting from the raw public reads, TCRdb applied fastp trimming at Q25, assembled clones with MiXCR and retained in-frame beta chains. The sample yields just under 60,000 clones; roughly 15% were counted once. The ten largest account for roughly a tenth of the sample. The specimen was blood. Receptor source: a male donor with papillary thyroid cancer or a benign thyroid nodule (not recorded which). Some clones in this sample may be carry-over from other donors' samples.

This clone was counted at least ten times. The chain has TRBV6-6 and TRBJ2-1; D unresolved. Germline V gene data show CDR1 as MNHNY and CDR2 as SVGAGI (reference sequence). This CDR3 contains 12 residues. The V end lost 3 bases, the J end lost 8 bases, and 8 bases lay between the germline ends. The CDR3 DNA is TGTGCCAGCAGTTATAACACCGATGAGCAGTTCTTC. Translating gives CASSYNTDEQFF.

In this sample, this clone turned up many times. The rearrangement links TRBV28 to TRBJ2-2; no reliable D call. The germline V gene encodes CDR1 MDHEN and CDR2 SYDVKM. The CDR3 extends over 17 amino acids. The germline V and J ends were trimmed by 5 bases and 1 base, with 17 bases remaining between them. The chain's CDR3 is CASSKVGEEWNTGELFF. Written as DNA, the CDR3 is TGTGCCAGCAGTAAGGTTGGTGAGGAGTGGAACACCGGGGAGCTGTTTTTT.

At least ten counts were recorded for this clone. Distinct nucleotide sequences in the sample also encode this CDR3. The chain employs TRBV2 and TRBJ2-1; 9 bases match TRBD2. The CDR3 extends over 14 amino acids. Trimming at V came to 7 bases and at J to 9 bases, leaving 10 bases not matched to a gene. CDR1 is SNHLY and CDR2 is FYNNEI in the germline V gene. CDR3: CASNAGGNLGEQFF. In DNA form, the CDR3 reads TGTGCCAGCAACGCGGGGGGGAATTTGGGTGAGCAGTTCTTC. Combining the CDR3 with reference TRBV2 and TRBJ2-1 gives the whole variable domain EPEVTQTPSHQVTQMGQEVILRCVPISNHLYFYWYRQILGQKVEFLVSFYNNEISEKSEIFDDQFSVERPDGSNFTLKIRSTKLEDSAMYFCASNAGGNLGEQFFGPGTRLTVL.

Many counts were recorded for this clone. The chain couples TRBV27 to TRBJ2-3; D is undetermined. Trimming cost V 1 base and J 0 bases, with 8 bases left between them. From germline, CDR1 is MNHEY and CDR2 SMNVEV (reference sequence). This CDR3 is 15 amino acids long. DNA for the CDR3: TGTGCCAGCAGTTTATGGCCCGGAAGCACAGATACGCAGTATTTT. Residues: CASSLWPGSTDTQYF.

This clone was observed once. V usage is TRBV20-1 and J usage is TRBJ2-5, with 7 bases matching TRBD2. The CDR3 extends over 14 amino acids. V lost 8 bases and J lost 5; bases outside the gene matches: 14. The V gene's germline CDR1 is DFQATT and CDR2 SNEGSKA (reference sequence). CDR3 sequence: CSSGEGLLRETQYF. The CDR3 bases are TGCAGTTCTGGGGAGGGCCTGCTTAGGGAGACCCAGTACTTC.

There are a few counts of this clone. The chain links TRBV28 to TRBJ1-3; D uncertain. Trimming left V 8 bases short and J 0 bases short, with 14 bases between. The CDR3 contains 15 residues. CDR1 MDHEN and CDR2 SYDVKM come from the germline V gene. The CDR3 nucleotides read TGTGCCAGCGGCAAAAACCCGAGCTCTGGAAACACCATATATTTT. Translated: CASGKNPSSGNTIYF.

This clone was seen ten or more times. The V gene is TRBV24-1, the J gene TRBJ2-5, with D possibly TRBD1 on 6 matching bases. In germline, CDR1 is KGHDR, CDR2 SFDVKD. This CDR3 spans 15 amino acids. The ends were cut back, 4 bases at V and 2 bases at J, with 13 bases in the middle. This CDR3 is CATSDPEDSQETQYF. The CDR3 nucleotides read TGTGCCACCAGTGACCCTGAGGACAGTCAAGAGACCCAGTACTTC.

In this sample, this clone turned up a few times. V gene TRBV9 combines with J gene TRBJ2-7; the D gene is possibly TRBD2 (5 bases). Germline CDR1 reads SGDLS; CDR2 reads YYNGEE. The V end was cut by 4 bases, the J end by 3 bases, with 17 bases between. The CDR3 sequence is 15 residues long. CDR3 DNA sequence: TGTGCCAGCAGCCCTAAAGCTAGCAGCCTCTACGAGCAGTACTTC. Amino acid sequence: CASSPKASSLYEQYF.

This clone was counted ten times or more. The CDR3 is CASSQDPLVGTGNFFALHF. In DNA, the CDR3 is TGCGCCAGCAGCCAAGATCCGCTCGTTGGGACAGGGAACTTTTTTGCCCTCCACTTT. This chain uses TRBV4-1 with TRBJ1-6, with 9 nucleotides matching TRBD1. J lost 14 bases, V lost 0 bases, and 20 bases had no gene match. Germline CDR1 reads MGHRA; CDR2 reads YSYEKL. The CDR3 is 19 amino acids.

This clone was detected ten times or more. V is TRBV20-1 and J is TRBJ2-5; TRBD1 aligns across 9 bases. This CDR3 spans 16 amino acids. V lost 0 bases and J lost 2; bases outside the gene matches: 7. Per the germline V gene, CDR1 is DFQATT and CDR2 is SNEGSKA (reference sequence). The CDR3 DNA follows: TGCAGTGCTAGAGATCGCGGGACAGGGATACAAGAGACCCAGTACTTC. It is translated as CSARDRGTGIQETQYF.

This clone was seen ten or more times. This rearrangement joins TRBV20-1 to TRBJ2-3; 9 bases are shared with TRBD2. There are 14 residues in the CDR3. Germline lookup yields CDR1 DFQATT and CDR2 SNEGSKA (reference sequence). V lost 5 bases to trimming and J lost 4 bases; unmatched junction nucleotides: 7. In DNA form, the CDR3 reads TGCAGTGCTTCTGTAGCGGGAGACCCAGATACGCAGTATTTT. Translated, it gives CSASVAGDPDTQYF.

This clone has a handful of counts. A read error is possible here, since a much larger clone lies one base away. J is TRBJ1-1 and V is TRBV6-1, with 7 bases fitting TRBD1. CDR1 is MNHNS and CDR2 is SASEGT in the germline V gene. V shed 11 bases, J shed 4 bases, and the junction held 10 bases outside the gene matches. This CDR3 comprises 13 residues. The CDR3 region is CAAQQGYGTEAFF. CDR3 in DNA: TGTGCCGCCCAACAGGGGTACGGCACTGAAGCTTTCTTT.

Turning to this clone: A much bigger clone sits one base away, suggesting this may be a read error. The CDR3 DNA is TGTGCCAGTAGTATAGGCGGATACTCCTACAGTGAGCAGTTCTTC. Amino acid sequence: CASSIGGYSYSEQFF. The chain carries TRBV19 and TRBJ2-1, with unresolved D. From germline, CDR1 is LNHDA and CDR2 SQIVND (reference sequence). The CDR3 extends over 15 amino acids.

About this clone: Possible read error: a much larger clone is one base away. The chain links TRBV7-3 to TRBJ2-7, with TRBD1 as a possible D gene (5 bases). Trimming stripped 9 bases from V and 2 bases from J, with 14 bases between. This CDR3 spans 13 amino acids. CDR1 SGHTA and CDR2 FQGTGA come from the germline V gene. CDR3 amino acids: CARDHRSPYEQYF. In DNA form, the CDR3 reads TGTGCCAGGGATCACAGGTCGCCCTACGAGCAGTACTTC.

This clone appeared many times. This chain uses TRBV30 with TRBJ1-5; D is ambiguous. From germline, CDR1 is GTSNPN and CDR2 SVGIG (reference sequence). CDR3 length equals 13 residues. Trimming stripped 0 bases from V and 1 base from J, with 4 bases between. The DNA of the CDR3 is TGTGCCTGGAGTGTTACCAGCAATCAGCCCCAGCATTTT. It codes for CAWSVTSNQPQHF. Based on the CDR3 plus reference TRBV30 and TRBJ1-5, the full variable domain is SQTIHQWPATLVQPVGSPLSLECTVEGTSNPNLYWYRQAAGRGLQLLFYSVGIGQISSEVPQNLSASRPQDRQFILSSKKLLLSDSGFYLCAWSVTSNQPQHFGDGTRLSIL.

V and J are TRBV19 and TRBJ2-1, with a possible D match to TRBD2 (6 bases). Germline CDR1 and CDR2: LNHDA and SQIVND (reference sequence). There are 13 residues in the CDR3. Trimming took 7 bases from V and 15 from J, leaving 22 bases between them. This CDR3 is CASKAGLHNDLFF. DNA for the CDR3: TGTGCCAGTAAAGCGGGCCTCCACAATGATCTGTTCTTC.

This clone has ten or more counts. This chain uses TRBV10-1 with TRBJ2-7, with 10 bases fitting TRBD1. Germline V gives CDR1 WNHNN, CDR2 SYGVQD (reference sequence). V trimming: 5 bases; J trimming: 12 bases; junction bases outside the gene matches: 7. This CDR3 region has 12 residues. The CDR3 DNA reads TGCGCCAGCAGTTCCGGGACAGGGGCCACGTACGTC. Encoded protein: CASSSGTGATYV.

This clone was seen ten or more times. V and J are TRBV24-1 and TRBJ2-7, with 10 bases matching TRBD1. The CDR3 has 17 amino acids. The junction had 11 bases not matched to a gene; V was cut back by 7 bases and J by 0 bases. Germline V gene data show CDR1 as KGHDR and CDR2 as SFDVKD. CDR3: CATSGPRGTGVSYEQYV. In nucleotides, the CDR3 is TGTGCCACCAGCGGACCGCGAGGGACAGGGGTCTCCTACGAGCAGTACGTC.

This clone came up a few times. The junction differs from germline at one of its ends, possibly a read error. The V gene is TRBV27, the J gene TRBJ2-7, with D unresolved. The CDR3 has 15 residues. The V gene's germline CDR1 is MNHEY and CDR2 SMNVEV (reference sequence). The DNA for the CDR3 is TGTTCCAGCAGTCTTCGACCCCCCCCGGGTTGGGATCAGTACTTC. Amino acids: CSSSLRPPPGWDQYF.

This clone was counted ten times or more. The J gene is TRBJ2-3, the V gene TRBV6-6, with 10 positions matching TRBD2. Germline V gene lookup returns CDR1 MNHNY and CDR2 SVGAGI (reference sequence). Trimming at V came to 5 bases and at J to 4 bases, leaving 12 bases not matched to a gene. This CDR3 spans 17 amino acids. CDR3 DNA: TGTGCCAGCAGTAGTAAAGTAAGCGGGGGGGCGGCAGATACGCAGTATTTT. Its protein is CASSSKVSGGAADTQYF.

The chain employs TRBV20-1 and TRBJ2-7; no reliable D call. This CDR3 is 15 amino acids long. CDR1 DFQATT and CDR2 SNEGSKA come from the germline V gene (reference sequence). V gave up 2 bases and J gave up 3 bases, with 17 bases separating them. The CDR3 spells CSARNLIGQDYEQYF. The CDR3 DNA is TGCAGTGCTAGAAATTTGATTGGGCAGGACTACGAGCAGTACTTC.

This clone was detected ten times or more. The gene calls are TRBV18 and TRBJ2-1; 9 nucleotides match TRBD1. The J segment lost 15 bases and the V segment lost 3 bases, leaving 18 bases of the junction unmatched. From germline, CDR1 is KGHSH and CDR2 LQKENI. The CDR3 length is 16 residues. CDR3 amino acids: CASSPTQTGQGYLLFF. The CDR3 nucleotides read TGTGCCAGCTCACCGACACAAACGGGACAGGGCTATCTGTTGTTCTTC.

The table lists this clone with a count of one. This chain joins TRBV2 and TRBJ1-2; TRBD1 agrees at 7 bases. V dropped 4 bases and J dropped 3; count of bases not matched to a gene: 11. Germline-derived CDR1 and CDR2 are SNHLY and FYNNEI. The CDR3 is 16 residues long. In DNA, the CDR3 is TGTGCCAGCAGTGGCGCTCCGGGACAGACACACTATGGCTACACCTTC. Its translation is CASSGAPGQTHYGYTF.

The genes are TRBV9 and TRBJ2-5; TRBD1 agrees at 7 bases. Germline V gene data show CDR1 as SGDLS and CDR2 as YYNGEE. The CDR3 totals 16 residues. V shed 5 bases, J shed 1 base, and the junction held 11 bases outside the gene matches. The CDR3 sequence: CASRARLRTGQETQYF. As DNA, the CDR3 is TGTGCCAGCAGAGCCAGGTTGAGGACAGGCCAAGAGACCCAGTACTTC.

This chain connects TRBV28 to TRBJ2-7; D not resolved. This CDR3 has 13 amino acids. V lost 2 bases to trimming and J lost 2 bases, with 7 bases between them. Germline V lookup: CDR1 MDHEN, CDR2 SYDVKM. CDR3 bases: TGTGCCAGCAGTTTAGTAGGGACCTACGAGCAGTACTTC. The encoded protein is CASSLVGTYEQYF.

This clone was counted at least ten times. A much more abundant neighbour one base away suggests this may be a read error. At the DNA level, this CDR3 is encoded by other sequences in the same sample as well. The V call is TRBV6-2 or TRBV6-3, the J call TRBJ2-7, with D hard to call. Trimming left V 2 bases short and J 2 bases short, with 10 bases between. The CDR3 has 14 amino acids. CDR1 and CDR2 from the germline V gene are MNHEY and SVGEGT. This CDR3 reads CASSYEAGPYEQYF. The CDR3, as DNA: TGTGCCAGCAGTTACGAAGCAGGACCCTACGAGCAGTACTTC.

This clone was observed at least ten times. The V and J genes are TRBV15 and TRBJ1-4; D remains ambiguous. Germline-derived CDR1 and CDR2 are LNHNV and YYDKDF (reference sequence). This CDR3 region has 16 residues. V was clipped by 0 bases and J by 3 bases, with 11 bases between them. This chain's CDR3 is CATSRDQWGSNEKLFF. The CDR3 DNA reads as TGTGCCACCAGCAGAGATCAATGGGGTTCTAATGAAAAACTGTTTTTT.

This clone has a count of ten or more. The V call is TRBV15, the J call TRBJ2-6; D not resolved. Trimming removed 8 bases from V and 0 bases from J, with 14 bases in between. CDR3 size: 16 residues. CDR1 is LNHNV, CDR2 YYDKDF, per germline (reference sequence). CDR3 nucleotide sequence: TGTGCCACCTCAGGAATTTCGGGCTCTGGGGCCAACGTCCTGACTTTC. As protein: CATSGISGSGANVLTF.

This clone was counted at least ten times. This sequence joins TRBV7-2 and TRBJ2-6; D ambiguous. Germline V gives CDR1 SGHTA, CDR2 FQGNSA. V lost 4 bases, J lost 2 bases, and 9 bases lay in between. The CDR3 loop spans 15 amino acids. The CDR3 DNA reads TGTGCCAGCAGCTATCAGAGGACTGGGGCCAACGTCCTGACTTTC. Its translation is CASSYQRTGANVLTF.

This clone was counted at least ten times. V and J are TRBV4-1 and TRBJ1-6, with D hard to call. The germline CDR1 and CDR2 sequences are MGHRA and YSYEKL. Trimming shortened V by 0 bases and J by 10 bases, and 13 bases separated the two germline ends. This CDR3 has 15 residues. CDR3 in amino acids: CASSQEVRHLSPLHF. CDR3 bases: TGCGCCAGCAGCCAAGAAGTCAGACATTTGTCACCCCTCCACTTT.